This T cell receptor beta chain was documented in a study of T cells in Graves' hyperthyroidism and ophthalmopathy. Study-wide results and limits: A model of 13 V-J pairs discriminated ophthalmopathy from stable hyperthyroidism.

The CDR3 runs to 16 residues. V was clipped by 6 bases and J by 0 bases; unmatched bases: 2. Looked up from germline, CDR1 is MNHNS and CDR2 is SASEGT. Template material for amplifying TCR beta CDR3 regions consisted of RNA transcripts. Initially, a first-round RT-PCR of the TCR CDR3 employed the HTBI primer set. TCRdb reprocessed the multiplex PCR reads via MiXCR and lists one record per CDR3 protein. The table lists under 250,000 distinct CDR3 sequences, approximately 23% of them singletons. The study included ophthalmopathy patients with Clinical Activity Score at least 3, NOSPECS grade at least 4 and duration under 3 months. 10 ml of fresh peripheral blood supplied the PBMCs. Ten or more counts support this clonotype. Antigen: not known.

The chain combines TRBV6-1 with TRBJ2-6, with 10 bases fitting TRBD1. The receptor comes from a woman aged 40 to 49 with Graves' ophthalmopathy. What was sequenced was blood. CDR3 sequence reads: CASRGTGDSGANVLTF. CDR3 nucleotides: TGTGCCAGCAGGGGGACAGGGGACTCTGGGGCCAACGTCCTGACTTTC.